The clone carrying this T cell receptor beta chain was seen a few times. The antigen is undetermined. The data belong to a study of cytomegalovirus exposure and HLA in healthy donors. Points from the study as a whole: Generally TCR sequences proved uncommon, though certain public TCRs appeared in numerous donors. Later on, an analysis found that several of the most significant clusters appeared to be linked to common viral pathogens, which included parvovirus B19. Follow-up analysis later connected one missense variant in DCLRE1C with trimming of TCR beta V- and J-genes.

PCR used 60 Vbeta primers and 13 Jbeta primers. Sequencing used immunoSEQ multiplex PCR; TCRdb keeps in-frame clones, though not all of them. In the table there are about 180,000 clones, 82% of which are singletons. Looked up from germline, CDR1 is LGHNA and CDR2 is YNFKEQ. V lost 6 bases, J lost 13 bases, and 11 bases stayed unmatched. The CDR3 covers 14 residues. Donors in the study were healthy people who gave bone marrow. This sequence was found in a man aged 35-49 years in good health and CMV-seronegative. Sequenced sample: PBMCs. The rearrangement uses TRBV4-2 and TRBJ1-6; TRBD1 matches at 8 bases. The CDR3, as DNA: TGTGCCAGCAGTTCTGGACAGGGAATATCGCCCCTCCACTTT. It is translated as CASSSGQGISPLHF.